Listed below are T cell receptor beta chains from one sample, sequenced in a study of blood T cells in healthy people across ages. TCRdb ran MiXCR on the 5' RACE reads and lists one entry per CDR3 protein. Among 790,000 or so distinct CDR3 sequences listed, more than 55% were seen once. Sequences were obtained from blood. Receptor source: a man in his forties or fifties in good health. Both conserved end residues are trimmed from each CDR3.

. TRBV7-2 ASSLSAAGGIYEQY
TRBJ2-3 TRBV14 ASSRIDRSTDTQY
TRBJ2-1 TRBV7-2 ASSQSSGGAWNEQF
TRBJ2-1 TRBV7-2 ASSSGRLISSYNEQF
TRBJ1-5 TRBV20-1 SAPGPRGDQPQH
TRBJ1-4 TRBV20-1 SARVGTAPTEKLF
TRBJ2-1 TRBV6-2/TRBV6-3 ASSRETRGSYNEQF
TRBJ2-3 TRBV6-1 ASSPGTGGSIGTDTQY
TRBJ2-7 TRBV28 ASRGPRGVKTYEQY
TRBJ1-1 TRBV11-3 ASSTAGGAF
. TRBV7-6 ASSLTATEETQY
TRBJ2-2 TRBV5-6 ASSSLEEANTGELF
TRBJ2-3 TRBV12-3/TRBV12-4 ASSYDRGTDTQY
TRBJ2-7 TRBV27 ASSPSSPGQSYEQY
TRBJ1-5 TRBV12-3/TRBV12-4 ASSSDLISNQPQH
TRBJ2-7 TRBV25-1 ASSRGNIGEQY
. TRBV4-1 ASSQPGTGSREQY
TRBJ2-7 TRBV12-3/TRBV12-4 ASTPGKGALGRGKSYEQY
TRBJ2-3 TRBV14 ASSHTSTDTQY
. TRBV10-3 AISDGASYEQY
TRBJ2-7 TRBV5-5 ASSRLEGRDYEQY
TRBJ2-1 TRBV24-1 ATSDGQEYNEQF
TRBJ2-4 TRBV28 ASRSGGLYLNIQY
. TRBV7-9 ASSLAQAFQETQY
TRBJ1-1 TRBV11-3 ASSLDLGQGTF
TRBJ2-1 TRBV7-2 ASSLNRGRRGEQF
TRBJ2-3 TRBV9 ASSYTGTSADTQY
TRBJ1-1 TRBV2 ASSDSETNSEAF
TRBJ2-7 TRBV20-1 SASSGLGVYEQY
TRBJ2-1 TRBV7-6 ASSSRQGENYNEQF
TRBJ1-2 TRBV27 ASSLTAGSYGYT
TRBJ2-3 TRBV7-9 ASSGLGAIDTQY
TRBJ2-5 TRBV5-6 ASSSNGLTYQETQY
TRBJ2-5 TRBV12-3/TRBV12-4 ASSLASGGETQY
TRBJ2-2 TRBV20-1 SAIWRGGNTGELF
TRBJ2-1 TRBV28 ASSLYGTGTNEQF
TRBJ1-6 TRBV6-1 ASRWGNGANSPLH
TRBJ2-5 TRBV20-1 SADWTSGRKGQTQY
TRBJ1-6 TRBV7-2 ASSRWGQNYSPLH
TRBJ1-1 TRBV7-9 ASSSSGARNTEAF
TRBJ2-5 TRBV6-2/TRBV6-3 ASSLKELAGETQY
. TRBV3-1 ASSQSNRADEQY
TRBJ2-3 TRBV6-2/TRBV6-3 ASSWPLSTDTQY
TRBJ1-5 TRBV7-9 ASSLPGNQPQH
TRBJ1-2 TRBV6-5 ASRLGGNYGYT
TRBJ2-1 TRBV27 ASSLVQFPGQGFYEQF
TRBJ1-6 TRBV9 ASSVGQGAGSPLH
TRBJ1-2 TRBV27 ASSEGGRSYT
TRBJ2-3 TRBV5-1 ASSFQGEDTQY
TRBJ1-1 TRBV7-9 ASSVGTADTEAF